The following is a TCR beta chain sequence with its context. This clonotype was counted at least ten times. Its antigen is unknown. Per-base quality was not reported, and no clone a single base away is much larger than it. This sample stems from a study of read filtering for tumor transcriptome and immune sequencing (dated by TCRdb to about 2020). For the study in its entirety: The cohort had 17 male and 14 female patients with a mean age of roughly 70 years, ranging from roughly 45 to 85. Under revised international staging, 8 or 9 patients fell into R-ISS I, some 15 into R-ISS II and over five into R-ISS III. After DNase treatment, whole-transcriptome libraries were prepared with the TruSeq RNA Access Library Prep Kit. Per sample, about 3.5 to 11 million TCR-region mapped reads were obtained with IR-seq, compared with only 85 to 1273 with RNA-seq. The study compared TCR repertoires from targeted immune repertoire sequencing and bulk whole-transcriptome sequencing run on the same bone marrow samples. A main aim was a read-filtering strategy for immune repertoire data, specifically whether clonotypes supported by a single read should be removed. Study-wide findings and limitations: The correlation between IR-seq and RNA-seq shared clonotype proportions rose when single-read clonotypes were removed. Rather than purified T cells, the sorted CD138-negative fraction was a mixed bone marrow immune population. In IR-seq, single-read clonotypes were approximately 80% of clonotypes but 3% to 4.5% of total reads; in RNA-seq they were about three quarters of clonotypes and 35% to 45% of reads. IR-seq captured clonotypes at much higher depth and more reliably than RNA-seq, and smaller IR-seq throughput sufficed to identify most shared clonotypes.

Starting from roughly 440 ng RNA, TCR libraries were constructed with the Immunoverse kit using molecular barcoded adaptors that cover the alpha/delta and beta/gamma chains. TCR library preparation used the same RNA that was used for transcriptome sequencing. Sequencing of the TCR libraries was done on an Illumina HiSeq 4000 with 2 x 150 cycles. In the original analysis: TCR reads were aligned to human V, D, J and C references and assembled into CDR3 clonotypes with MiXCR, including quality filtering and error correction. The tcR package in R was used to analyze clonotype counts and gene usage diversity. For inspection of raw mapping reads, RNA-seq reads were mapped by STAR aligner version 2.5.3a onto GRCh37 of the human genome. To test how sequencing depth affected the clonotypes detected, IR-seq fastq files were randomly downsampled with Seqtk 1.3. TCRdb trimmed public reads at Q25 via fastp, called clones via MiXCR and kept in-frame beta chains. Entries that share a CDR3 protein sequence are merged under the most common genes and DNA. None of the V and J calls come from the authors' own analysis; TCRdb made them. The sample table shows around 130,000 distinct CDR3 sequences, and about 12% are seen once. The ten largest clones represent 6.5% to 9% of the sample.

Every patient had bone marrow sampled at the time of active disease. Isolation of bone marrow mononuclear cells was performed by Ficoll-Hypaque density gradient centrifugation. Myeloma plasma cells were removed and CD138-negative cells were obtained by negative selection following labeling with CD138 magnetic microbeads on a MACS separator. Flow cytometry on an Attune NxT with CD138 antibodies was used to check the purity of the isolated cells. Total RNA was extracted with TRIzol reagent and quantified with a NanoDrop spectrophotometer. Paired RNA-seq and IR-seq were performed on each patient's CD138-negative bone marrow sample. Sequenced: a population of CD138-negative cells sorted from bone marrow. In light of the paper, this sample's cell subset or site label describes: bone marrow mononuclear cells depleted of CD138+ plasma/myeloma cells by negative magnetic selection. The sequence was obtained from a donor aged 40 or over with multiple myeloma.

The CDR3 protein is CASSPGRAKNIQYF. The sequenced DNA is TGTGCCAGCAGCCCCGGGAGAGCCAAAAACATTCAGTACTTC. Recombination joined TRBV7-2 with TRBJ2-4; a tentative D call is TRBD2 (6 bases match). The CDR3 goes from the cysteine to the phenylalanine over 14 residues. Only the CDR3 portion is preserved as DNA: 42 bases, with reading frame beginning at the first base. V was cut back by 5 bases and J by 0 bases, leaving a gap of 8 bases between them. Via the germline V gene, CDR1 is SGHTA and CDR2 FQGNSA.